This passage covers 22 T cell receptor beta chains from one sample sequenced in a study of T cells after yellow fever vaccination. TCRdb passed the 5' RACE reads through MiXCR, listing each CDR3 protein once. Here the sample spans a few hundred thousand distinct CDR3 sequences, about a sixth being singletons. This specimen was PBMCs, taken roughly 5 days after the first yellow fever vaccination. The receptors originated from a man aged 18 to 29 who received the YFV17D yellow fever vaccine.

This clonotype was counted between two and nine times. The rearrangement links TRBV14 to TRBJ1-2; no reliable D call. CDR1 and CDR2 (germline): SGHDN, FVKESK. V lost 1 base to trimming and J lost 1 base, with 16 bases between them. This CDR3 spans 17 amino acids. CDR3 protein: CASSQAAGSTINYGYTF. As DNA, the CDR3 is TGTGCCAGCAGCCAAGCTGCAGGATCAACAATTAACTATGGCTACACCTTC.

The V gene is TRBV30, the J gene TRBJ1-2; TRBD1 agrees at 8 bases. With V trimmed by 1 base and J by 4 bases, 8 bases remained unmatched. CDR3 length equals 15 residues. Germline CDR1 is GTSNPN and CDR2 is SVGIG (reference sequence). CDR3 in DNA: TGTGCCTGGAGTGGACAGGGGCGCGTTGGCTATGGCTACACCTTC. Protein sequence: CAWSGQGRVGYGYTF. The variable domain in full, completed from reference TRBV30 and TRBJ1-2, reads SQTIHQWPATLVQPVGSPLSLECTVEGTSNPNLYWYRQAAGRGLQLLFYSVGIGQISSEVPQNLSASRPQDRQFILSSKKLLLSDSGFYLCAWSGQGRVGYGYTFGSGTRLTVV.

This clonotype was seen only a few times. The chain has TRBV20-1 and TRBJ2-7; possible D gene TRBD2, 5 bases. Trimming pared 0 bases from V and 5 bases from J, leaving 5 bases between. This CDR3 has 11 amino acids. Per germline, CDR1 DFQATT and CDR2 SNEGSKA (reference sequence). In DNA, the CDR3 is TGCAGTGCTAGAGAGGAGGACGAGCAGTACTTC. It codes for CSAREEDEQYF.

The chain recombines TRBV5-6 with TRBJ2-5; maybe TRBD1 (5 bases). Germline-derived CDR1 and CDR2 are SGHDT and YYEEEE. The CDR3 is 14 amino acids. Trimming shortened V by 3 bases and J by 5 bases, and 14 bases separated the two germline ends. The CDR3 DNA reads TGTGCCAGCAGCTCCTTAGGGGCAGGGGAGACCCAGTACTTC. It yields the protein CASSSLGAGETQYF.

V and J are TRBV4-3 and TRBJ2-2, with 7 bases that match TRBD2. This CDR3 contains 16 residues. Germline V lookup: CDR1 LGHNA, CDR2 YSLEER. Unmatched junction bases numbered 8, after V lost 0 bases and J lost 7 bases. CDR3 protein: CASSQDHLRGYGELFF. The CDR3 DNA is TGCGCCAGCAGCCAAGATCACCTGCGGGGGTACGGGGAGCTGTTTTTT.

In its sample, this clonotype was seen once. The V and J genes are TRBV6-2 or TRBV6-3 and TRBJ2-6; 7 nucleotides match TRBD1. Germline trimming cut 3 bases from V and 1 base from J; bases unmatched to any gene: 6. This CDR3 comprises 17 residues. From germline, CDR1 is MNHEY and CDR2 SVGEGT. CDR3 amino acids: CASSYSTTGSGANVLTF. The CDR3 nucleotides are TGTGCCAGCAGTTATTCCACGACAGGGTCTGGGGCCAACGTCCTGACTTTC.

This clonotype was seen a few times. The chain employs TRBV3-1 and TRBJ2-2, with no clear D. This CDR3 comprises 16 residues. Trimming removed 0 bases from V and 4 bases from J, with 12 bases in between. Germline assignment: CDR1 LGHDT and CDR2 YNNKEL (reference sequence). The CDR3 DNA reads TGTGCCAGCAGCCAAGAAGGTGCGCAAGGCACCGGGGAGCTGTTTTTT. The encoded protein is CASSQEGAQGTGELFF.

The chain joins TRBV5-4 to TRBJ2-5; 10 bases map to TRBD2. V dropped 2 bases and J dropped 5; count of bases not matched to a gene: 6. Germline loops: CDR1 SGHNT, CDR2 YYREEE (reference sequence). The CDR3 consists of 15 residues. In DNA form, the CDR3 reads TGTGCCAGCAGCTTATCTAGCGGGGGAAGGGAGACCCAGTACTTC. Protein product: CASSLSSGGRETQYF.

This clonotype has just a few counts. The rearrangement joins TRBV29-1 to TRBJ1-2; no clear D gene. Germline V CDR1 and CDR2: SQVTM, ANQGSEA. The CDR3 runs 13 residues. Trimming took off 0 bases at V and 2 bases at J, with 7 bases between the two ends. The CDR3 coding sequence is TGCAGCGTTGAAGAACCGAGAAACTATGGCTACACCTTC. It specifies CSVEEPRNYGYTF.

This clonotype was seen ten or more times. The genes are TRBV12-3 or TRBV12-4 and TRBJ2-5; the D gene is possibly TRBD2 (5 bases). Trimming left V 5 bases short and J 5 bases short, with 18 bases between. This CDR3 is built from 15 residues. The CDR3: CASSPGDPKKETQYF. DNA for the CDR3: TGTGCCAGCAGTCCCGGGGATCCTAAAAAGGAGACCCAGTACTTC.

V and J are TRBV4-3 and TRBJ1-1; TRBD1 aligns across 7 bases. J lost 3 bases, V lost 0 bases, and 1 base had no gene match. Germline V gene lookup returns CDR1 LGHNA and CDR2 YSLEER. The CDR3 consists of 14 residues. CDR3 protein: CASSQDQGDTEAFF. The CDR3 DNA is TGCGCCAGCAGCCAAGATCAGGGGGACACTGAAGCTTTCTTT.

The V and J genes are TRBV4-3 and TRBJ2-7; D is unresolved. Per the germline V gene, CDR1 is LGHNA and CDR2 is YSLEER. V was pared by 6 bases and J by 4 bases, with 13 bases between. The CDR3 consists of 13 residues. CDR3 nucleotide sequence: TGCGCCAGCAGTCAGGACCCCCGTTACGAGCAGTACTTC. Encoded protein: CASSQDPRYEQYF.

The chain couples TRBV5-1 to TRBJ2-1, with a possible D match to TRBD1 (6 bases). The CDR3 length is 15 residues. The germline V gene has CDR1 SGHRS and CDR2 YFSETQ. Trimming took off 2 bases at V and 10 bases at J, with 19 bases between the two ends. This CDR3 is CASSLGGRRVDEQFF. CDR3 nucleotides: TGCGCCAGCAGCTTAGGGGGTCGAAGAGTCGACGAGCAGTTCTTC.

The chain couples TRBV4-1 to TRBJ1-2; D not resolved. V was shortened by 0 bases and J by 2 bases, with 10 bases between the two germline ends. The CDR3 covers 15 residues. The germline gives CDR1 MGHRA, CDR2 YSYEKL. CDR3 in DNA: TGCGCCAGCAGCCAAGAGGCCAGTCTAAACTATGGCTACACCTTC. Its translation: CASSQEASLNYGYTF.

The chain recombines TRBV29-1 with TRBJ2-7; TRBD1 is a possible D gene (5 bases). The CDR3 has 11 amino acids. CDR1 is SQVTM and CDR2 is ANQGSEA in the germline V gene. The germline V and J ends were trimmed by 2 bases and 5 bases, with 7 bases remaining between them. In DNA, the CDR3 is TGCAGCGTTGAACAGGGTAACGAGCAGTACTTC. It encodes CSVEQGNEQYF.

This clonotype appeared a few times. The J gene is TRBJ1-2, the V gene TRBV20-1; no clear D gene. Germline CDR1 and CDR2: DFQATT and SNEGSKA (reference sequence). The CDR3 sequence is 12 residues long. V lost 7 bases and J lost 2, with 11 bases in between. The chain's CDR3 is CSVLILNYGYTF. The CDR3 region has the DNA TGCAGTGTCCTGATACTAAACTATGGCTACACCTTC.

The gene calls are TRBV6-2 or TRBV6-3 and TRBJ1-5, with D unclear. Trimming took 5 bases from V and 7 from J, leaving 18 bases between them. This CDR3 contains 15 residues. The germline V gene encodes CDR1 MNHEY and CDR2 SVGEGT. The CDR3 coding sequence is TGTGCCAGCAGTCCCCCCGTGGAGGGCCGCCAGCCCCAGCATTTT. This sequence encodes CASSPPVEGRQPQHF.

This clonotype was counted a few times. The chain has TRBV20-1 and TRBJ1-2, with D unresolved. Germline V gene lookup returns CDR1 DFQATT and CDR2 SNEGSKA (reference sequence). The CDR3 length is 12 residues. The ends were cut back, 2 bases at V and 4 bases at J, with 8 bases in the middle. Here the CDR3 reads CSARSTLYGYTF. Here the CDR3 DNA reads TGCAGTGCTAGATCCACCCTCTATGGCTACACCTTC.

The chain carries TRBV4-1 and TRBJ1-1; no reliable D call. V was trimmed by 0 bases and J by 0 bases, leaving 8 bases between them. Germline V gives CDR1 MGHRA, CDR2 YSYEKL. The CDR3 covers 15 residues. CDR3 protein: CASSQESALNTEAFF. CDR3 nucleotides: TGCGCCAGCAGCCAAGAATCGGCCTTGAACACTGAAGCTTTCTTT.

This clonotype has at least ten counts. Here the CDR3 reads CASSPPASGDTQYF. CDR3 nucleotide sequence: TGCGCCAGCAGCCCACCCGCTAGCGGGGATACGCAGTATTTT. The rearrangement links TRBV5-1 to TRBJ2-3, with TRBD2 matching over 8 bases. J gave up 6 bases and V 4 bases, and 7 bases lay outside the gene matches. The CDR3 has 14 amino acids. Germline loops: CDR1 SGHRS, CDR2 YFSETQ.

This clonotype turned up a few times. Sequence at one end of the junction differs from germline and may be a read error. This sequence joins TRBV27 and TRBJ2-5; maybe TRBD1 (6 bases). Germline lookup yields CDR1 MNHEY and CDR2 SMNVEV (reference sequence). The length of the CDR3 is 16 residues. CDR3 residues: CASSLSRGPKQETQYF. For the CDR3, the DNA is TGTGCCAGCAGTCTATCCAGGGGCCCGAAACAAGAGACCCAGTACTTC.

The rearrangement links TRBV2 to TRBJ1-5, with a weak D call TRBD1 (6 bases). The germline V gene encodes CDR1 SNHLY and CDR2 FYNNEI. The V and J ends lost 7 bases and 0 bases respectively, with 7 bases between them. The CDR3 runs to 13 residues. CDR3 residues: CASNRDSNQPQHF. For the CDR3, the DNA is TGTGCCAGCAACAGGGATAGCAATCAGCCCCAGCATTTT.